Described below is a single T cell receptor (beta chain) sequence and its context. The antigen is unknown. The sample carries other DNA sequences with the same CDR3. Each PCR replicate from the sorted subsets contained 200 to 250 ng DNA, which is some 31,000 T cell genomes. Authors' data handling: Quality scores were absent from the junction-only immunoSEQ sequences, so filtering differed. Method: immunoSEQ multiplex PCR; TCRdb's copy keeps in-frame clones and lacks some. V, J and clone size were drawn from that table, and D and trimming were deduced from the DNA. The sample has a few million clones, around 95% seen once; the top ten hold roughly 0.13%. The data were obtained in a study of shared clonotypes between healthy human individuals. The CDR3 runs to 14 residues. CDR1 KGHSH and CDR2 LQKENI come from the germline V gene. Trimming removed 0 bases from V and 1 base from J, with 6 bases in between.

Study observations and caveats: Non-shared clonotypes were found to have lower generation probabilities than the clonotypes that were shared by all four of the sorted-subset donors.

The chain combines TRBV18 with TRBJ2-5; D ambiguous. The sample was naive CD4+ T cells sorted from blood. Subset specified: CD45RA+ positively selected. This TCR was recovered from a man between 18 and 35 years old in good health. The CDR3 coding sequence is TGTGCCAGCTCACCACCGAGCGTCCAAGAGACCCAGTACTTC. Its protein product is CASSPPSVQETQYF.